Listed here are 29 T cell receptor beta chains from one sample, sequenced in a study of blood T cell repertoires in COVID-19. Measured with immunoSEQ multiplex PCR; TCRdb has only the in-frame clones, and not every one. The sample lists under 200,000 clones, roughly 88% seen once, with roughly 1.1% in the top ten. Material for sequencing was peripheral blood. The receptor set was obtained from a man between 60 and 70 years old who had recovered from COVID-19.

The chain joins TRBV4-2 to TRBJ1-2; D not resolved. Germline V CDR1 and CDR2: LGHNA, YNFKEQ. Trimming removed 1 base from V and 2 bases from J, with 8 bases in between. The CDR3 has 14 amino acids. DNA for the CDR3: TGTGCCAGCAGCCAAGTAGGAGGAAACTATGGCTACACCTTC. As protein: CASSQVGGNYGYTF.

The V call is TRBV19, the J call TRBJ1-3; D is uncertain. Deletions cut 7 bases from V and 0 bases from J, with 10 bases between. Germline CDR1 LNHDA, CDR2 SQIVND (reference sequence). The CDR3 consists of 14 residues. Here the CDR3 DNA reads TGTGCCAGTAAGGAACAGATCTCTGGAAACACCATATATTTT. This sequence encodes CASKEQISGNTIYF.

The chain couples TRBV28 to TRBJ2-1; 9 bases are a match to TRBD2. Germline-derived CDR1 and CDR2 are MDHEN and SYDVKM. Trimming took 4 bases from V and 3 from J; bases not matched to a gene: 13. The CDR3 runs 18 residues. The CDR3 nucleotides read TGTGCCAGCAGTTCACCCCCGGGTAGCGGGGGACTCTACAATGAGCAGTTCTTC. Amino acid sequence: CASSSPPGSGGLYNEQFF.

To note about this clone: Other DNA sequences in the same sample also yield this CDR3. V and J are TRBV5-1 and TRBJ1-6, with D maybe TRBD1 (5 bases). Deletions cut 0 bases from V and 7 bases from J, with 11 bases between. Germline V gene lookup returns CDR1 SGHRS and CDR2 YFSETQ. The CDR3 is 15 amino acids. CDR3 amino acids: CASSLGQGSNSPLHF. As DNA, the CDR3 is TGCGCCAGCAGCTTGGGTCAGGGCTCGAATTCACCCCTCCACTTT.

This clone was seen only once. The chain carries TRBV20-1 and TRBJ2-1; 8 bases fit TRBD2. The CDR3 has 14 residues. Germline-derived CDR1 and CDR2 are DFQATT and SNEGSKA (reference sequence). V lost 3 bases to trimming and J lost 5 bases; unmatched junction nucleotides: 6. The CDR3 loop is CSASGGTRNNEQFF. CDR3 DNA sequence: TGCAGTGCTAGTGGGGGGACTAGAAACAATGAGCAGTTCTTC.

CDR3 coding DNA: TGTGCCAGTAGTCCCCTTGCGGGGGGCACCACAGATACGCAGTATTTT. It encodes CASSPLAGGTTDTQYF. The rearrangement links TRBV19 to TRBJ2-3; 8 nucleotides align to TRBD2. The CDR3 is 16 residues long. With V trimmed by 5 bases and J by 2 bases, 9 bases remained unmatched. Germline V CDR1 and CDR2: LNHDA, SQIVND (reference sequence).

The chain couples TRBV5-6 to TRBJ1-5; 7 nucleotides line up with TRBD1. Germline lookup yields CDR1 SGHDT and CDR2 YYEEEE. This CDR3 region has 14 residues. V was clipped by 3 bases and J by 2 bases; unmatched bases: 2. The CDR3 DNA is TGTGCCAGCAGCTCGGGACAGCGCAATCAGCCCCAGCATTTT. Its translation is CASSSGQRNQPQHF.

This clone was seen just once. The chain recombines TRBV5-1 with TRBJ2-5, with TRBD2 identical over 9 bases. The CDR3 length is 16 residues. Per germline, CDR1 SGHRS and CDR2 YFSETQ. V was pared by 4 bases and J by 4 bases, with 11 bases of the junction left unmatched. This chain's CDR3 is CASSPSTGTSRETQYF. CDR3 sequence (DNA): TGCGCCAGCAGCCCGAGCACTGGGACTAGCCGAGAGACCCAGTACTTC.

The gene calls are TRBV9 and TRBJ1-2; TRBD1 matches 7 bases. Trimming at V came to 1 base and at J to 5 bases, leaving 11 bases not matched to a gene. Germline V CDR1 and CDR2: SGDLS, YYNGEE. CDR3 length: 16 residues. The CDR3 loop reads CASSVSGLAGGYGYTF. Here the CDR3 DNA reads TGTGCCAGCAGCGTATCCGGGTTGGCAGGGGGATATGGCTACACCTTC.

V is TRBV6-1 and J is TRBJ2-7; 9 nucleotides align to TRBD1. Per germline, CDR1 MNHNS and CDR2 SASEGT. V lost 2 bases to trimming and J lost 7 bases; unmatched junction nucleotides: 9. The CDR3 is 15 residues long. DNA for the CDR3: TGTGCCAGCAGTGAACAGGGCCGACAGGGGGAGGAGCAGTACTTC. This encodes CASSEQGRQGEEQYF.

The chain has TRBV6-6 and TRBJ1-2; D remains ambiguous. The CDR3 consists of 14 residues. Germline V gene data show CDR1 as MNHNY and CDR2 as SVGAGI (reference sequence). V was clipped by 0 bases and J by 5 bases, with 10 bases between them. CDR3 region: CASSYSEGLYGYTF. CDR3 coding DNA: TGTGCCAGCAGTTACTCGGAGGGCTTGTATGGCTACACCTTC.

The chain carries TRBV18 and TRBJ2-5, with TRBD2 identical over 15 bases. J was trimmed by 5 bases and V by 4 bases; bases with no gene match: 5. Germline lookup yields CDR1 KGHSH and CDR2 LQKENI. This CDR3 spans 16 amino acids. The CDR3, as DNA: TGTGCCAGCTCACTTCGTGGACTAGCGGGGGGGGAGACCCAGTACTTC. It yields the protein CASSLRGLAGGETQYF.

This clone was recorded once. The chain links TRBV2 to TRBJ2-1; 10 nucleotides line up with TRBD1. The CDR3 totals 14 residues. Germline CDR1 is SNHLY and CDR2 is FYNNEI. Germline trimming cut 7 bases from V and 4 bases from J; bases unmatched to any gene: 4. The CDR3 DNA is TGTGCCAGCACTCGGGACAGGGGTTACAATGAGCAGTTCTTC. Protein: CASTRDRGYNEQFF.

This chain joins TRBV24-1 and TRBJ2-5, with D perhaps matching TRBD1 (6 bases). Germline V gene lookup returns CDR1 KGHDR and CDR2 SFDVKD. CDR3 length: 15 amino acids. Trimming shortened V by 3 bases and J by 5 bases, and 15 bases separated the two germline ends. This CDR3 is CATSDAGPGDETQYF. The DNA for the CDR3 is TGTGCCACCAGTGATGCGGGCCCAGGGGATGAGACCCAGTACTTC.

The V and J genes are TRBV7-6 and TRBJ2-2; no clear D gene. V dropped 1 base and J dropped 6 bases, with 15 bases sitting between them. Germline CDR1 SGHVS, CDR2 FNYEAQ. The CDR3 runs 16 residues. CDR3 sequence reads: CASSLGSGAAAGELFF. The CDR3 nucleotides are TGTGCCAGCAGCTTAGGTTCTGGAGCAGCAGCCGGGGAGCTGTTTTTT.

The chain has TRBV18 and TRBJ2-3, with TRBD1 matching over 7 bases. With 6 bases clipped from V and 4 bases from J, the junction kept 7 bases outside the gene matches. The CDR3 contains 14 residues. In germline, CDR1 is KGHSH, CDR2 LQKENI. The CDR3 bases are TGTGCCAGCTCGGGGACAGTTATTTCAGATACGCAGTATTTT. It encodes CASSGTVISDTQYF.

V usage is TRBV24-1 and J usage is TRBJ2-1; 11 bases map to TRBD2. The CDR3 is 16 residues long. The germline V gene encodes CDR1 KGHDR and CDR2 SFDVKD. V dropped 2 bases and J dropped 5; count of bases not matched to a gene: 4. The chain's CDR3 is CATSDSLAGENNEQFF. The DNA for the CDR3 is TGTGCCACCAGTGATTCACTAGCGGGGGAGAACAATGAGCAGTTCTTC.

The chain carries TRBV5-1 and TRBJ2-3, with a possible D match to TRBD1 (6 bases). The CDR3 extends over 14 amino acids. The germline V and J ends were trimmed by 0 bases and 3 bases, with 8 bases remaining between them. Germline CDR1 and CDR2: SGHRS and YFSETQ. The DNA for the CDR3 is TGCGCCAGCAGCTTGGGGGACACTACAGATACGCAGTATTTT. It yields the protein CASSLGDTTDTQYF.

This clone has a handful of counts. The chain is built from TRBV5-6 and TRBJ1-6; unclear D gene. The ends were cut back, 0 bases at V and 4 bases at J, with 5 bases in the middle. Germline lookup yields CDR1 SGHDT and CDR2 YYEEEE. This CDR3 region has 14 residues. Here the CDR3 DNA reads TGTGCCAGCAGCTTGGGGCAGTATAATTCACCCCTCCACTTT. This codes for CASSLGQYNSPLHF.

The chain carries TRBV12-3 or TRBV12-4 and TRBJ1-6; the D is unclear. This CDR3 spans 13 amino acids. V lost 8 bases and J lost 8, with 13 bases in between. The CDR3 region has the DNA TGTGCCAGCTGCCGCAGGATGGATTCACCCCTCCACTTT. It codes for CASCRRMDSPLHF.

This clone came up a few times. The gene calls are TRBV19 and TRBJ1-3, with TRBD1 matching over 7 bases. Germline trimming cut 4 bases from V and 2 bases from J; bases unmatched to any gene: 11. Germline CDR1 LNHDA, CDR2 SQIVND (reference sequence). The CDR3 extends over 17 amino acids. The CDR3 sequence is CASSSSQGTLAGNTIYF. CDR3 DNA: TGTGCCAGTAGTAGCTCACAGGGGACCCTTGCTGGAAACACCATATATTTT.

The CDR3 DNA reads as TGTGCCAGCAGCTTGGTTCCTAGCGGGATGAATGAGCAGTTCTTC. Translation gives CASSLVPSGMNEQFF. The chain is built from TRBV5-4 and TRBJ2-1, with 9 positions matching TRBD2. Per the germline V gene, CDR1 is SGHNT and CDR2 is YYREEE (reference sequence). The CDR3 extends over 15 amino acids. After removal of 0 bases from V and 7 bases from J, the junction contained 5 bases not matched to a gene.

This chain connects TRBV30 to TRBJ1-1; D possibly corresponds to TRBD1 (5 bases). The CDR3 runs 11 residues. V lost 8 bases and J lost 4, with 11 bases in between. From germline, CDR1 is GTSNPN and CDR2 SVGIG (reference sequence). Here the CDR3 reads CAGGVSTEAFF. The CDR3 DNA reads as TGTGCCGGAGGGGTTTCCACTGAAGCTTTCTTT.

In its sample, this clone was seen a few times. The chain employs TRBV5-5 and TRBJ1-4, with 7 bases matching TRBD1. This CDR3 has 17 residues. Germline trimming cut 0 bases from V and 8 bases from J; bases unmatched to any gene: 13. Per the germline V gene, CDR1 is SGHKS and CDR2 is YYEKEE (reference sequence). CDR3 nucleotide sequence: TGTGCCAGCAGCTTGGCCGGACAGGATGAAGGAGGGGAAAAACTGTTTTTT. It encodes CASSLAGQDEGGEKLFF.

The V gene is TRBV6-5, the J gene TRBJ2-5; 7 positions agree with TRBD2. J lost 5 bases, V lost 6 bases, and 9 bases had no gene match. The CDR3 has 14 amino acids. Germline loops: CDR1 MNHEY, CDR2 SVGAGI. The CDR3 reads CASSLGGVRETQYF. CDR3 DNA: TGTGCCAGCAGCTTGGGGGGGGTCCGGGAGACCCAGTACTTC.

The V and J genes are TRBV19 and TRBJ2-2; 8 bases line up with TRBD1. Germline V gene data show CDR1 as LNHDA and CDR2 as SQIVND (reference sequence). V trimming: 6 bases; J trimming: 6 bases; junction bases outside the gene matches: 6. This CDR3 contains 14 residues. Here the CDR3 reads CASRNSGGAGELFF. CDR3 nucleotides: TGTGCCAGTAGAAACTCAGGGGGCGCCGGGGAGCTGTTTTTT.

The V and J genes are TRBV5-4 and TRBJ1-1; 7 bases align to TRBD1. The length of the CDR3 is 14 residues. CDR1 is SGHNT and CDR2 is YYREEE in the germline V gene (reference sequence). After removal of 5 bases from V and 2 bases from J, the junction contained 6 bases not matched to a gene. CDR3 nucleotide sequence: TGTGCCAGCAGGGGGACAGCCTCTAACACTGAAGCTTTCTTT. The encoded protein is CASRGTASNTEAFF.

The V call is TRBV5-1, the J call TRBJ2-5; a possible D gene is TRBD2 (6 bases). The CDR3 spans 15 residues. Per the germline V gene, CDR1 is SGHRS and CDR2 is YFSETQ. V lost 6 bases to trimming and J lost 2 bases, with 17 bases between them. The CDR3: CASTRIGGVQETQYF. CDR3 nucleotide sequence: TGCGCCAGCACCAGAATCGGGGGTGTTCAAGAGACCCAGTACTTC.

This chain joins TRBV7-3 and TRBJ2-7; TRBD1 matches 9 bases. Unmatched junction bases numbered 2, after V lost 1 base and J lost 1 base. This CDR3 contains 15 residues. The germline gives CDR1 SGHTA, CDR2 FQGTGA. The CDR3 sequence: CASSLMGTGSYEQYF. The CDR3, as DNA: TGTGCCAGCAGCTTAATGGGGACAGGGTCCTACGAGCAGTACTTC.